The clone carrying this T cell receptor (beta chain) has at least ten counts. No antigen is known for it. The entry originates in a study of T cells in Graves' hyperthyroidism and ophthalmopathy. At the level of the study: Upon initial diagnosis and before any treatment, peripheral blood was collected. General study points: Most clonotypes expanded in the thyroid (above 0.001) were also present in blood.

Any patient presenting with uncontrolled infection, other autoimmune disease, pregnancy or lactation was left out. CDR1 is LNHNV, CDR2 YYDKDF, per germline (reference sequence). V shed 0 bases and J shed 1 base, with 3 bases lying between them. The CDR3 sequence is 13 residues long. Template material for amplifying TCR beta CDR3 regions consisted of RNA transcripts. With the HTBI primer set, the TCR CDR3 went through a first round of RT-PCR. TCRdb re-analysed the multiplex PCR reads in MiXCR, keeping a single row per CDR3 protein. The table has roughly 240,000 distinct CDR3 sequences, around 25% seen once.

The sequenced sample consisted of blood. The J gene is TRBJ1-1, the V gene TRBV15; D is undetermined. The receptor was derived from a woman in her thirties or forties with Graves' ophthalmopathy. CDR3 sequence (DNA): TGTGCCACCAGCAGAGATTGGAACACTGAAGCTTTCTTT. Residues: CATSRDWNTEAFF.